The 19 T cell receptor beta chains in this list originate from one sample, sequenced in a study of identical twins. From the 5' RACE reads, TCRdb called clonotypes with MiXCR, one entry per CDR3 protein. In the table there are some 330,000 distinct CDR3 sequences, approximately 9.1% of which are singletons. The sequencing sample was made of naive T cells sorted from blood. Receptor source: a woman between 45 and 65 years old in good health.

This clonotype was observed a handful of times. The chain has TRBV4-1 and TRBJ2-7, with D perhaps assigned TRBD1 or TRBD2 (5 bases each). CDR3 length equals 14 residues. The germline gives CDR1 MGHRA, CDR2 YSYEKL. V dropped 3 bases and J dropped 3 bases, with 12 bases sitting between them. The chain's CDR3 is CASSHPGRGYEQYF. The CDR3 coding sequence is TGCGCCAGCAGCCACCCGGGACGGGGCTACGAGCAGTACTTC.

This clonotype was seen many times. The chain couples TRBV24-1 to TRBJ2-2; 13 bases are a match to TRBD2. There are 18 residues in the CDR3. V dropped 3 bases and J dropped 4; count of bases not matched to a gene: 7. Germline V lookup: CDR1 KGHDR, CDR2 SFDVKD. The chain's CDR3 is CATSDVPGLAGLTGELFF. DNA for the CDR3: TGTGCCACCAGTGATGTACCGGGACTAGCGGGACTCACCGGGGAGCTGTTTTTT.

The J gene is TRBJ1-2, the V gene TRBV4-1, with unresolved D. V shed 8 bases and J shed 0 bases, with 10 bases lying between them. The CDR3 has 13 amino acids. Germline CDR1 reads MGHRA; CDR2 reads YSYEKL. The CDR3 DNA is TGCGCCAGCGCGTTTGGTCCTAACTATGGCTACACCTTC. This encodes CASAFGPNYGYTF.

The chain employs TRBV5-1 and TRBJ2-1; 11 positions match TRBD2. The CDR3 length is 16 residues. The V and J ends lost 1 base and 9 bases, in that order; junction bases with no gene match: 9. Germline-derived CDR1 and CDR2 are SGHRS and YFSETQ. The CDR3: CASSLFASGRTGEQFF. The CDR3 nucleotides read TGCGCCAGCAGCTTGTTTGCTAGCGGGAGGACGGGTGAGCAGTTCTTC.

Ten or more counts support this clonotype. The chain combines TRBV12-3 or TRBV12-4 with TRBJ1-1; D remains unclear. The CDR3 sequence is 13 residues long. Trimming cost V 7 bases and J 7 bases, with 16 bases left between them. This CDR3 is CASTTRASGEAFF. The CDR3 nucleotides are TGTGCCAGCACCACCCGGGCGAGCGGTGAAGCTTTCTTT.

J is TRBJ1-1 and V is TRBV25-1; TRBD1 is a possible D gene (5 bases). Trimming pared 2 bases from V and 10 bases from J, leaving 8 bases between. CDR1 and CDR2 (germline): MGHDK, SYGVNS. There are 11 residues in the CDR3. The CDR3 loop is CASSEVRGAFF. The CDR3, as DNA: TGTGCCAGCAGTGAAGTGAGGGGAGCTTTCTTT.

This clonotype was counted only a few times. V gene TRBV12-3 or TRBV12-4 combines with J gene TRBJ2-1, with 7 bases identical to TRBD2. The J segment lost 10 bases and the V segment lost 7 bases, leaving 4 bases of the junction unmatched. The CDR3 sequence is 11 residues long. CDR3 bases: TGTGCCAGCACCCCGGGGGGAGAGCAGTTCTTC. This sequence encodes CASTPGGEQFF.

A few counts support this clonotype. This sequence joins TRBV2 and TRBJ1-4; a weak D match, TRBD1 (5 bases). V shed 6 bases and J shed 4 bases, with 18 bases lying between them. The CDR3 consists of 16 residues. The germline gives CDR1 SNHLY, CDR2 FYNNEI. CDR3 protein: CASSDPRQNNNEKLFF. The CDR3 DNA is TGTGCCAGCAGCGACCCCCGACAGAACAATAATGAAAAACTGTTTTTT.

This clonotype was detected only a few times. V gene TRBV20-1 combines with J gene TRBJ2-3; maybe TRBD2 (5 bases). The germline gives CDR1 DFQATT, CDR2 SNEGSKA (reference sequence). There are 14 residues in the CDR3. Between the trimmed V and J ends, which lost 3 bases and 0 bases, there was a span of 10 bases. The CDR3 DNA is TGCAGTGCTAGCGTCCAGCGGAGCACAGATACGCAGTATTTT. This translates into CSASVQRSTDTQYF.

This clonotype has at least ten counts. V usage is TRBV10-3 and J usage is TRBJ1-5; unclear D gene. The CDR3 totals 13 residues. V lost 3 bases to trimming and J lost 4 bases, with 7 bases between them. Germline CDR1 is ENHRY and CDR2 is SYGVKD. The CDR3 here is CAISDRVNQPQHF. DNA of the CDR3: TGTGCCATCAGTGATCGTGTGAATCAGCCCCAGCATTTT.

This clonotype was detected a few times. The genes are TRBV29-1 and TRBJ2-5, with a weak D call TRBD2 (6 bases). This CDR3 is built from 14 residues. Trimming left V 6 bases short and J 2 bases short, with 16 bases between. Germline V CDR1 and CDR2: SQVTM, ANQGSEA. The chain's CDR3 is CSVGLGSLQETQYF. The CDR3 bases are TGCAGCGTGGGCCTCGGGAGCCTGCAAGAGACCCAGTACTTC.

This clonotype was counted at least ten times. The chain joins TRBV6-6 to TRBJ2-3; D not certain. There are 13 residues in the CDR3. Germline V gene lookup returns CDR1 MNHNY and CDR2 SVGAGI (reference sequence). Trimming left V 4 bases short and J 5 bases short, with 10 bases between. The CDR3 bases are TGTGCCAGCAGTTTCAACCTGGAAGATACGCAGTATTTT. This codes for CASSFNLEDTQYF.

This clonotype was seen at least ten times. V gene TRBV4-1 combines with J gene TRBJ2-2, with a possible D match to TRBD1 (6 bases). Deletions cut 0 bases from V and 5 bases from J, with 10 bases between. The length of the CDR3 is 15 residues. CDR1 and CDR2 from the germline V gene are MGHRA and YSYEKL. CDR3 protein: CASSQETGSTGELFF. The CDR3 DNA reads TGCGCCAGCAGCCAAGAAACAGGGAGTACCGGGGAGCTGTTTTTT.

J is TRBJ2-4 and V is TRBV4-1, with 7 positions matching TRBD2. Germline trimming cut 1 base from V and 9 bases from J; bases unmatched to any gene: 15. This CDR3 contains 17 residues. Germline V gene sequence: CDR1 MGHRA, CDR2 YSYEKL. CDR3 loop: CASSQARNLGGVSIQYF. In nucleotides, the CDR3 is TGCGCCAGCAGCCAAGCGAGGAACCTGGGGGGGGTTAGCATTCAGTACTTC.

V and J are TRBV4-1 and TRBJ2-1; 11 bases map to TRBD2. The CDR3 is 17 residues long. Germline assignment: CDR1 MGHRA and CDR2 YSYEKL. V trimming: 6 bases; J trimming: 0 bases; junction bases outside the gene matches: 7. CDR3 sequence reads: CASSGLAGWISYNEQFF. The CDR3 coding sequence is TGCGCCAGCAGTGGACTAGCGGGTTGGATCTCCTACAATGAGCAGTTCTTC.

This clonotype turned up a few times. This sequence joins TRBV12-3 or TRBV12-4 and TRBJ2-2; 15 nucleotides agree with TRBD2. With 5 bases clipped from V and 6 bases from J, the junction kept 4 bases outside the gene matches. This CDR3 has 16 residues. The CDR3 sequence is CASSPGLAGGAGELFF. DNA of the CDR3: TGTGCCAGCAGTCCAGGACTAGCGGGAGGGGCCGGGGAGCTGTTTTTT.

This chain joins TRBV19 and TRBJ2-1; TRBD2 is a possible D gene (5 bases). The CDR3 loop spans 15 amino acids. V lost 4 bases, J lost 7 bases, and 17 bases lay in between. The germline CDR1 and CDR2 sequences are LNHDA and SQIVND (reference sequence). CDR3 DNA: TGTGCCAGTAGTACCAGACGACGCGGAGGTAATGAGCAGTTCTTC. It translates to CASSTRRRGGNEQFF.

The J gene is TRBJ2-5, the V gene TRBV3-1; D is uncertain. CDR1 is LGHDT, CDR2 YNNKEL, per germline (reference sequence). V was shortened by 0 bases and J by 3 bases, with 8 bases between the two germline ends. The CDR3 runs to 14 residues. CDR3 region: CASSQEVLKETQYF. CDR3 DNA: TGTGCCAGCAGCCAAGAGGTACTTAAAGAGACCCAGTACTTC.

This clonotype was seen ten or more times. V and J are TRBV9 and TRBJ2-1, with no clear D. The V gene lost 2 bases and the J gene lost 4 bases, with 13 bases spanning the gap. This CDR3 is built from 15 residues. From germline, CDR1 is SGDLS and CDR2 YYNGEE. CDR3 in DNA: TGTGCCAGCAGCGTTGGGTCCTCCTCTTACAATGAGCAGTTCTTC. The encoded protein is CASSVGSSSYNEQFF.